A selection of T cell receptor beta chains follows, all from one sample in a study of blood T cell repertoires in COVID-19. This table comes from immunoSEQ multiplex PCR, and its TCRdb copy is limited to in-frame clones, with some not included. The table has 150,000 to 200,000 clones, more than 70% seen once. The sequenced sample was peripheral blood. Every receptor here comes from a man aged 35-49 years with active or convalescent COVID-19. CDR3s include the opening cysteine and the closing phenylalanine or tryptophan. The order of the fields is J gene, V gene, CDR3 protein.

TRBJ1-2 TRBV14 CASSPVDRDYYGYTF
TRBJ1-5 TRBV7-7 CASSLDRDRPQHF
TRBJ2-1 TRBV5-1 CASSLTGSYNEQFF
TRBJ2-3 TRBV4-2 CASSPRDREKGADTQYF
TRBJ1-1 TRBV29-1 CSVSGRMNTEAFF
TRBJ1-1 TRBV5-1 CASTIGGWNTEAFF
TRBJ1-1 TRBV27 CASSLYTGGPTEAFF
TRBJ1-1 TRBV7-9 CASSPRQGENTEAFF
TRBJ1-4 TRBV2 CASSGQNEKLFF
TRBJ1-2 TRBV30 CACARDSDGYTF
TRBJ1-4 TRBV4-1 CASSQAGGDNEKLFF
TRBJ1-2 TRBV7-2 CASSLRFSRGTAYGYTF
TRBJ1-2 TRBV2 CARGTGRGYTF
TRBJ1-5 TRBV6-5 CASRPTGGGHQPQHF
TRBJ2-1 TRBV19 CASSIVTGGPNEQFF
TRBJ1-1 TRBV5-4 CASSYMDREGTEAFF